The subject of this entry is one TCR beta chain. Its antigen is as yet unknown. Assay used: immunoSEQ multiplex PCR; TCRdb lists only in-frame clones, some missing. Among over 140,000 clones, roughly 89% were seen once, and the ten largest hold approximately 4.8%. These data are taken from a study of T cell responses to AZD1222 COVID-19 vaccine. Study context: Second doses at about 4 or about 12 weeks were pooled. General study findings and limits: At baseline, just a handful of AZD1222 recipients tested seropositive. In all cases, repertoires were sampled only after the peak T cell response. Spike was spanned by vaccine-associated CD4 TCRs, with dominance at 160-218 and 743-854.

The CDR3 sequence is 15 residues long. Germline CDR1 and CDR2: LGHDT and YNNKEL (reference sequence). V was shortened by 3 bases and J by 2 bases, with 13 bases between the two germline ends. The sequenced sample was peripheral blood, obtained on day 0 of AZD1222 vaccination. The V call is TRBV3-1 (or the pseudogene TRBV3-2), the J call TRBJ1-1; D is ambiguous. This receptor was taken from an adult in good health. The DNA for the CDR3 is TGTGCCAGCAGCCAGCGCCAGGATGGTAACACTGAAGCTTTCTTT. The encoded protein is CASSQRQDGNTEAFF.